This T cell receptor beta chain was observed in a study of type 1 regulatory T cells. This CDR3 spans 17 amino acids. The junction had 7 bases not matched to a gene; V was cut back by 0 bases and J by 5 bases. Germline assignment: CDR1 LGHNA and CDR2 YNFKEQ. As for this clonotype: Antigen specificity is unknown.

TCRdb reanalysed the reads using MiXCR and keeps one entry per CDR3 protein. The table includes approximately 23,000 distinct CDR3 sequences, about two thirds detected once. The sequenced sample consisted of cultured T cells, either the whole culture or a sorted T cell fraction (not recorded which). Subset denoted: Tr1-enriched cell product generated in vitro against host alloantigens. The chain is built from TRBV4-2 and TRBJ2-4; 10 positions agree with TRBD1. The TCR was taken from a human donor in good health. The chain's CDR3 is CASSQDGTGALQNIQYF. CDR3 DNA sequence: TGTGCCAGCAGCCAAGACGGGACAGGGGCTCTCCAAAACATTCAGTACTTC.